This T cell receptor (beta chain) appears in the sequencing data of a study of T-cell reconstitution after alpha-beta-depleted transplantation in children. Construction of the TCRbeta library involved unique molecular identifiers. TCRdb fed the PCR reads into MiXCR, producing one record per CDR3 protein. The sample has about 610,000 distinct CDR3 sequences, 10% to 13% seen once. V gave up 1 base and J gave up 2 bases; unmatched junction bases: 0. Germline V gene lookup returns CDR1 DFQATT and CDR2 SNEGSKA (reference sequence). This CDR3 is 14 amino acids long. This clonotype was obtained from a human donor who donated a stem cell graft to a child with acute myeloid leukemia. The V call is TRBV20-1, the J call TRBJ2-1; TRBD2 matches at 9 bases. This specimen was PBMCs from the stem cell graft donor, taken from the stem cell graft. The CDR3 DNA follows: TGCAGTGCTAGAGGCGGGAGGGCCTACAATGAGCAGTTCTTC. Translation gives CSARGGRAYNEQFF.